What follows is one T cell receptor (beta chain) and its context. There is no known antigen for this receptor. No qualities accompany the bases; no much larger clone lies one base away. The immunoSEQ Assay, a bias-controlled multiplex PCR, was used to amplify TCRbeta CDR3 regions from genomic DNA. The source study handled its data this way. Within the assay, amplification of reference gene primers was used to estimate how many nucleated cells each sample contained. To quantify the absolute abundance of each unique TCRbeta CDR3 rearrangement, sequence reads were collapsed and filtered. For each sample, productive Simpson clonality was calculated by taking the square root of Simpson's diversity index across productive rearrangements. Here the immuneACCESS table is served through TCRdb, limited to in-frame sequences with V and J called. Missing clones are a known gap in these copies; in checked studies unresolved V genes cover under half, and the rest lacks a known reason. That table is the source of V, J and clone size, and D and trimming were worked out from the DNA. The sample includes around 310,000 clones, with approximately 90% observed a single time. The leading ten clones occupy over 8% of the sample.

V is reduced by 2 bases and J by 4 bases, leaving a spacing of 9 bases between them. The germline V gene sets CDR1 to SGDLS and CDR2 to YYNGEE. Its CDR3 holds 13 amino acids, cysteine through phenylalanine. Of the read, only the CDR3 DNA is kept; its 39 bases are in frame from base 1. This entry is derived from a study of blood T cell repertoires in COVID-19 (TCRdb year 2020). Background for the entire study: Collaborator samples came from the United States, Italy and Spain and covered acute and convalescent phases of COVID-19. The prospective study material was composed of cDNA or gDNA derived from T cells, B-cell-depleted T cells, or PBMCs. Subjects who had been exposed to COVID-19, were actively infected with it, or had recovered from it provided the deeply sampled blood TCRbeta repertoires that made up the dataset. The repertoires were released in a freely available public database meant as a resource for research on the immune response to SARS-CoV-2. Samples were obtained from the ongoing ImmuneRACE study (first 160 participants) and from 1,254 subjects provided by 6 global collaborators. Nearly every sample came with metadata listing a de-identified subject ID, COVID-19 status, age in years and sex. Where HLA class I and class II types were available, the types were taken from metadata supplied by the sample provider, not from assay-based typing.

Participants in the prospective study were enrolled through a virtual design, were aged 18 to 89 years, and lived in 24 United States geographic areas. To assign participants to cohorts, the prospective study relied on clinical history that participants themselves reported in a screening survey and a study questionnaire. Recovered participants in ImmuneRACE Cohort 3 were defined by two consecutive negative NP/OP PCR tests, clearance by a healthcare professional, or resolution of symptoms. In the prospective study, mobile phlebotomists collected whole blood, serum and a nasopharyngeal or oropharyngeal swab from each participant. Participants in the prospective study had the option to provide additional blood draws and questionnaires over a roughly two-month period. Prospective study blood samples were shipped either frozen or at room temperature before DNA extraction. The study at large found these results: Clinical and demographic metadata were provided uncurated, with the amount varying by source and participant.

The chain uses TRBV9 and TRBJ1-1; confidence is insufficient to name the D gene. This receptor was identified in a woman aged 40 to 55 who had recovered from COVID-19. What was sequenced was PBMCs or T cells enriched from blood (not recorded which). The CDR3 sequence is CASSVRGSTEAFF. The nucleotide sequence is TGTGCCAGCAGCGTCCGGGGAAGCACTGAAGCTTTCTTT.